Described below is a single TCR beta chain sequence and its context. The CDR3 length is 17 residues. The trim removed 1 base at V and 4 bases at J, leaving 7 bases unmatched. CDR1 and CDR2 from the germline V gene are LGHDT and YNNKEL (reference sequence). This sample is part of a study of blood T cell repertoires in COVID-19. The data were produced by immunoSEQ multiplex PCR, yet TCRdb's version contains in-frame clones alone and is incomplete. The sample has around 280,000 clones, roughly 89% seen once. The chain recombines TRBV3-1 (or the pseudogene TRBV3-2) with TRBJ2-7; the match to TRBD2 covers 13 bases. Input material: PBMCs or T cells enriched from blood (not recorded which). The sequence came from a woman aged 18-35 years with acute COVID-19. The chain's CDR3 is CASSQGGRTSGSYEQYF. The CDR3 DNA follows: TGTGCCAGCAGCCAAGGGGGACGGACTAGCGGGAGTTACGAGCAGTACTTC.